A single sample gave rise to the 32 T cell receptor beta chains below, sequenced in a study of PD-L1 blockade in urothelial cancer. TCRdb keeps only in-frame clones here, not all; method: immunoSEQ multiplex PCR. The table lists about 52,000 clones, 70% to 85% of them singletons. The sample here was PBMCs, taken around atezolizumab (anti-PD-L1) treatment. Source of these receptors: a man between 65 and 85 years old with urothelial cancer.

This clone has ten or more counts. The chain uses TRBV11-3 and TRBJ1-2; 8 bases map to TRBD1. The CDR3 is made up of 13 amino acids. Germline CDR1 SGHNT, CDR2 YENEEA. With V trimmed by 5 bases and J by 5 bases, 4 bases remained unmatched. As DNA, the CDR3 is TGTGCCAGCAGCACAGGGGGGTTTTATGGCTACACCTTC. Translating gives CASSTGGFYGYTF. Based on the CDR3 plus reference TRBV11-3 and TRBJ1-2, the full variable domain is EAGVVQSPRYKIIEKKQPVAFWCNPISGHNTLYWYLQNLGQGPELLIRYENEEAVDDSQLPKDRFSAERLKGVDSTLKIQPAELGDSAVYLCASSTGGFYGYTFGSGTRLTVV.

This chain links TRBV19 with TRBJ2-1; TRBD2 matches at 8 bases. Germline CDR1 reads LNHDA; CDR2 reads SQIVND (reference sequence). The CDR3 consists of 14 residues. V gave up 3 bases and J gave up 5 bases; unmatched junction bases: 3. CDR3 sequence (DNA): TGTGCCAGTAGTATTATACTAGCGGACAATGAGCAGTTCTTC. This gives the protein CASSIILADNEQFF. The complete variable domain, with remaining parts taken from reference TRBV19 and TRBJ2-1, reads DGGITQSPKYLFRKEGQNVTLSCEQNLNHDAMYWYRQDPGQGLRLIYYSQIVNDFQKGDIAEGYSVSREKKESFPLTVTSAQKNPTAFYLCASSIILADNEQFFGPGTRLTVL.

V is TRBV9 and J is TRBJ2-6; 7 nucleotides line up with TRBD1. The V and J ends lost 0 bases and 0 bases, in that order; junction bases with no gene match: 6. In germline, CDR1 is SGDLS, CDR2 YYNGEE. The CDR3 spans 18 residues. CDR3: CASSVGEGASSGANVLTF. DNA of the CDR3: TGTGCCAGCAGCGTAGGAGAGGGGGCGAGCTCTGGGGCCAACGTCCTGACTTTC.

The chain is built from TRBV5-1 and TRBJ2-5; 7 bases agree with TRBD1. V lost 0 bases, J lost 4 bases, and 6 bases stayed unmatched. From germline, CDR1 is SGHRS and CDR2 YFSETQ. This CDR3 has 15 residues. The CDR3 loop reads CASSLGDRDGETQYF. The CDR3, as DNA: TGCGCCAGCAGCTTGGGAGACAGGGATGGAGAGACCCAGTACTTC. Supplemented by reference TRBV5-1 and TRBJ2-5, the full variable domain reads KAGVTQTPRYLIKTRGQQVTLSCSPISGHRSVSWYQQTPGQGLQFLFEYFSETQRNKGNFPGRFSGRQFSNSRSEMNVSTLELGDSALYLCASSLGDRDGETQYFGPGTRLLVL.

V and J are TRBV2 and TRBJ2-7, with D perhaps TRBD1 (6 bases). The CDR3 extends over 13 amino acids. Germline CDR1 reads SNHLY; CDR2 reads FYNNEI. Trimming took 7 bases from V and 0 from J, leaving 10 bases between them. The CDR3 sequence: CASIRDNSYEQYF. CDR3 DNA: TGTGCCAGCATTCGGGACAACTCCTACGAGCAGTACTTC.

This chain uses TRBV19 with TRBJ1-5; D perhaps matches TRBD1 (6 bases). CDR3 length: 14 amino acids. Deletions cut 5 bases from V and 11 bases from J, with 19 bases between. CDR1 is LNHDA, CDR2 SQIVND, per germline (reference sequence). The CDR3 sequence is CASSADSHAVAQHF. The CDR3 coding sequence is TGTGCCAGTAGTGCGGACAGCCACGCAGTGGCCCAGCATTTT. Complete variable domain (other parts from reference TRBV19 and TRBJ1-5): DGGITQSPKYLFRKEGQNVTLSCEQNLNHDAMYWYRQDPGQGLRLIYYSQIVNDFQKGDIAEGYSVSREKKESFPLTVTSAQKNPTAFYLCASSADSHAVAQHFGDGTRLSIL.

This chain joins TRBV5-6 and TRBJ1-2, with D hard to call. Deletions cut 0 bases from V and 4 bases from J, with 7 bases between. The CDR3 contains 13 residues. Germline assignment: CDR1 SGHDT and CDR2 YYEEEE. CDR3 in amino acids: CASSLGTVYGYTF. CDR3 nucleotide sequence: TGTGCCAGCAGCTTGGGAACGGTCTATGGCTACACCTTC. Full variable domain (remainder filled in from reference TRBV5-6 and TRBJ1-2): DAGVTQSPTHLIKTRGQQVTLRCSPKSGHDTVSWYQQALGQGPQFIFQYYEEEERQRGNFPDRFSGHQFPNYSSELNVNALLLGDSALYLCASSLGTVYGYTFGSGTRLTVV.

The CDR3: CASSDRLMNTEAFF. The CDR3 coding sequence is TGTGCCAGCAGCGATAGACTTATGAACACTGAAGCTTTCTTT. J is TRBJ1-1 and V is TRBV5-6; D not resolved. The CDR3 is 14 residues long. The V end was cut by 4 bases, the J end by 0 bases, with 10 bases between. Per germline, CDR1 SGHDT and CDR2 YYEEEE.

The chain combines TRBV7-2 with TRBJ1-2; TRBD1 matches at 7 bases. Germline V CDR1 and CDR2: SGHTA, FQGNSA. This CDR3 has 15 amino acids. V was pared by 1 base and J by 4 bases, with 6 bases of the junction left unmatched. CDR3 sequence reads: CASSLEEGAGYGYTF. The CDR3 DNA reads as TGTGCCAGCAGCTTAGAAGAGGGGGCGGGCTATGGCTACACCTTC.

The rearrangement joins TRBV5-1 to TRBJ2-2; 9 nucleotides agree with TRBD1. CDR3 length: 15 amino acids. The germline gives CDR1 SGHRS, CDR2 YFSETQ. Losses at the gene ends were 4 bases for V and 7 bases for J; bases not matched to a gene: 8. CDR3 loop: CASSEGTGQGGELFF. CDR3 coding DNA: TGCGCCAGCAGCGAAGGGACAGGGCAGGGCGGGGAGCTGTTTTTT. The whole variable domain, remainder taken from reference TRBV5-1 and TRBJ2-2, is KAGVTQTPRYLIKTRGQQVTLSCSPISGHRSVSWYQQTPGQGLQFLFEYFSETQRNKGNFPGRFSGRQFSNSRSEMNVSTLELGDSALYLCASSEGTGQGGELFFGEGSRLTVL.

The chain recombines TRBV21-1 with TRBJ1-1; the DNA was not used to check the table's D call, TRBD1. TRBV21-1 has pseudogene status. There are 19 residues in the CDR3. In DNA form, the CDR3 reads TGTGCCAGCAGCAAAGATTCTGACAGGGGCGGGTGGAGAGACACTGAAGCTTTCTTT. Its translation: CASSKDSDRGGWRDTEAFF.

The count of this clone is one. Here the CDR3 DNA reads TGTGCCAGTATCGCGCAGGGGGCCTATGGCTACACCTTC. It yields the protein CASIAQGAYGYTF. The rearrangement joins TRBV19 to TRBJ1-2, with 8 bases matching TRBD1. This CDR3 spans 13 amino acids. V lost 7 bases and J lost 4; bases outside the gene matches: 5. Germline lookup yields CDR1 LNHDA and CDR2 SQIVND (reference sequence). Using reference TRBV19 and TRBJ1-2 for the parts outside the CDR3, the full variable domain is DGGITQSPKYLFRKEGQNVTLSCEQNLNHDAMYWYRQDPGQGLRLIYYSQIVNDFQKGDIAEGYSVSREKKESFPLTVTSAQKNPTAFYLCASIAQGAYGYTFGSGTRLTVV.

The chain carries TRBV5-4 and TRBJ1-2, with 9 bases that match TRBD1. The V gene's germline CDR1 is SGHNT and CDR2 YYREEE (reference sequence). This CDR3 region has 13 residues. V lost 5 bases to trimming and J lost 8 bases; unmatched junction nucleotides: 7. CDR3 DNA sequence: TGTGCCAGCAGTCCACAGGGGGCGCGCGGCTACACCTTC. It yields the protein CASSPQGARGYTF.

The chain is built from TRBV7-9 and TRBJ1-4; tentatively, D is TRBD1 (6 bases). This CDR3 is built from 15 residues. The germline V and J ends were trimmed by 5 bases and 7 bases, with 17 bases remaining between them. Germline-derived CDR1 and CDR2 are SEHNR and FQNEAQ (reference sequence). The CDR3 reads CASSPRTGSAEKLFF. CDR3 in DNA: TGTGCCAGCAGCCCCCGAACAGGGAGCGCTGAAAAACTGTTTTTT.

V usage is TRBV11-1 and J usage is TRBJ2-1; the D is unclear. Germline V CDR1 and CDR2: SGHAT, FQDESV (reference sequence). Between the trimmed V and J ends, which lost 5 bases and 2 bases, there was a span of 7 bases. The CDR3 runs to 13 residues. CDR3 loop: CASSLRAYNEQFF. Here the CDR3 DNA reads TGTGCCAGCAGCCTACGGGCCTACAATGAGCAGTTCTTC.

This rearrangement joins TRBV11-3 to TRBJ2-1, with 8 bases aligning to TRBD2. The V and J ends lost 1 base and 2 bases, in that order; junction bases with no gene match: 4. The CDR3 is 16 amino acids. Germline CDR1 is SGHNT and CDR2 is YENEEA. Here the CDR3 reads CASSLGLAGTYNEQFF. As DNA, the CDR3 is TGTGCCAGCAGCTTAGGGCTAGCGGGTACCTACAATGAGCAGTTCTTC. The full variable domain, in which reference TRBV11-3 and TRBJ2-1 provide the parts outside the CDR3, is EAGVVQSPRYKIIEKKQPVAFWCNPISGHNTLYWYLQNLGQGPELLIRYENEEAVDDSQLPKDRFSAERLKGVDSTLKIQPAELGDSAVYLCASSLGLAGTYNEQFFGPGTRLTVL.

The chain carries TRBV6-5 and TRBJ1-6; TRBD1 aligns across 8 bases. CDR1 MNHEY and CDR2 SVGAGI come from the germline V gene. The J segment lost 6 bases and the V segment lost 0 bases, leaving 1 base of the junction unmatched. The CDR3 is made up of 15 amino acids. The CDR3 loop reads CASSYSGQANSPLHF. CDR3 DNA sequence: TGTGCCAGCAGTTACTCGGGACAGGCTAATTCACCCCTCCACTTT.

The V call is TRBV5-1, the J call TRBJ1-1, with TRBD1 matching over 7 bases. Germline V gives CDR1 SGHRS, CDR2 YFSETQ. J gave up 8 bases and V 2 bases, and 9 bases lay outside the gene matches. The CDR3 is made up of 14 amino acids. The CDR3 here is CASSFQGVDGEAFF. The CDR3 DNA follows: TGCGCCAGCAGCTTCCAGGGGGTGGATGGAGAAGCTTTCTTT.

The CDR3 sequence: CASGGQGTDTQYF. CDR3 sequence (DNA): TGTGCCAGTGGGGGACAGGGCACAGATACGCAGTATTTT. The gene calls are TRBV19 and TRBJ2-3, with 8 bases matching TRBD1. The CDR3 has 13 residues. Germline V gives CDR1 LNHDA, CDR2 SQIVND (reference sequence). The junction had 2 bases not matched to a gene; V was cut back by 8 bases and J by 1 base.

The V and J genes are TRBV6-1 and TRBJ2-7, with 7 bases identical to TRBD2. The CDR3 covers 13 residues. Unmatched junction bases numbered 6, after V lost 7 bases and J lost 3 bases. CDR1 is MNHNS and CDR2 is SASEGT in the germline V gene. CDR3: CASTQGLVYEQYF. The CDR3 region has the DNA TGTGCCAGCACCCAAGGACTAGTCTACGAGCAGTACTTC.

This chain joins TRBV29-1 and TRBJ2-7; 7 nucleotides line up with TRBD1. Germline CDR1 reads SQVTM; CDR2 reads ANQGSEA. The ends lost 1 base at V and 4 bases at J; junction bases unmatched: 7. This CDR3 has 14 residues. The DNA for the CDR3 is TGCAGCGTTGAAGGTTGGCAGGGGGATTACGAGCAGTACTTC. Amino acid sequence: CSVEGWQGDYEQYF.

The rearrangement uses TRBV11-1 and TRBJ1-6; D ambiguous. CDR3 length: 15 amino acids. Germline V gives CDR1 SGHAT, CDR2 FQDESV (reference sequence). V lost 5 bases to trimming and J lost 5 bases, with 13 bases between them. The CDR3 sequence is CASSHWAGDNSPLHF. The DNA of the CDR3 is TGTGCCAGCAGCCACTGGGCAGGTGATAATTCACCCCTCCACTTT.

The chain recombines TRBV6-1 with TRBJ1-4; D unresolved. CDR1 is MNHNS, CDR2 SASEGT, per germline. The V and J ends lost 4 bases and 4 bases respectively, with 16 bases between them. CDR3 length equals 16 residues. The CDR3 here is CASSGRGLSFNEKLFF. As DNA, the CDR3 is TGTGCCAGCAGTGGCCGAGGACTTTCTTTTAATGAAAAACTGTTTTTT.

V and J are TRBV18 and TRBJ1-2, with TRBD1 matching 9 bases. CDR3 length: 14 residues. From germline, CDR1 is KGHSH and CDR2 LQKENI. V shed 3 bases, J shed 8 bases, and the junction held 7 bases outside the gene matches. The CDR3 DNA is TGTGCCAGCTCACCGGAACAGGGGGCAGAAGGCTACACCTTC. As protein: CASSPEQGAEGYTF. Together with reference TRBV18 and TRBJ1-2, the CDR3 gives the full variable domain: NAGVMQNPRHLVRRRGQEARLRCSPMKGHSHVYWYRQLPEEGLKFMVYLQKENIIDESGMPKERFSAEFPKEGPSILRIQQVVRGDSAAYFCASSPEQGAEGYTFGSGTRLTVV.

CDR3 DNA sequence: TGCGCCAGCAGCTTTGTAGCGGGAGGGCCTCCCGGGGAGCTGTTTTTT. Protein sequence: CASSFVAGGPPGELFF. The rearrangement joins TRBV5-1 to TRBJ2-2; 11 nucleotides match TRBD2. CDR1 SGHRS and CDR2 YFSETQ come from the germline V gene. This CDR3 is 16 amino acids long. Trimming removed 2 bases from V and 6 bases from J; junction bases left unmatched: 6.

This sequence joins TRBV14 and TRBJ2-1, with a weak D call TRBD1 (6 bases). Germline-derived CDR1 and CDR2 are SGHDN and FVKESK. CDR3 length: 16 amino acids. Trimming shortened V by 4 bases and J by 4 bases, and 17 bases separated the two germline ends. The CDR3 region is CASSPLGARRYNEQFF. CDR3 coding DNA: TGTGCCAGCAGCCCCCTGGGGGCCCGCAGGTACAATGAGCAGTTCTTC.

This chain links TRBV28 with TRBJ1-1, with D tentatively TRBD1 (5 bases). Trimming took 0 bases from V and 1 from J, leaving 9 bases between them. The germline gives CDR1 MDHEN, CDR2 SYDVKM. The CDR3 covers 15 residues. The CDR3 nucleotides are TGTGCCAGCAGTTTATGGGGGGGGAAGAACACTGAAGCTTTCTTT. Amino acids: CASSLWGGKNTEAFF.

This clone appeared a few times. The rearrangement joins TRBV19 to TRBJ1-1; a possible D gene is TRBD1 (5 bases). Germline loops: CDR1 LNHDA, CDR2 SQIVND (reference sequence). The CDR3 contains 15 residues. The V gene lost 6 bases and the J gene lost 7 bases, with 21 bases spanning the gap. The CDR3 sequence is CASRVSGRQGGEAFF. In DNA, the CDR3 is TGTGCCAGTAGGGTCTCGGGAAGGCAGGGAGGTGAAGCTTTCTTT.

The chain uses TRBV5-1 and TRBJ2-7, with 15 bases fitting TRBD2. Germline V gene sequence: CDR1 SGHRS, CDR2 YFSETQ. The ends lost 4 bases at V and 3 bases at J; junction bases unmatched: 11. This CDR3 has 18 residues. CDR3 nucleotides: TGCGCCAGCAGCCCGGGACTAGCGGGAGGACCCCAATTCTACGAGCAGTACTTC. It yields the protein CASSPGLAGGPQFYEQYF. Together with reference TRBV5-1 and TRBJ2-7, the CDR3 gives the full variable domain: KAGVTQTPRYLIKTRGQQVTLSCSPISGHRSVSWYQQTPGQGLQFLFEYFSETQRNKGNFPGRFSGRQFSNSRSEMNVSTLELGDSALYLCASSPGLAGGPQFYEQYFGPGTRLTVT.

As DNA, the CDR3 is TGTGCCAGCAGCTTAGTCGGGACTCAAGCCAAAAACATTCAGTACTTC. Its protein product is CASSLVGTQAKNIQYF. The chain is built from TRBV7-2 and TRBJ2-4, with a weak D call TRBD2 (6 bases). Germline lookup yields CDR1 SGHTA and CDR2 FQGNSA. V lost 1 base, J lost 0 bases, and 10 bases lay in between. The CDR3 runs to 16 residues.

This sequence joins TRBV25-1 and TRBJ2-3; D possibly corresponds to TRBD2 (6 bases). The V and J ends lost 5 bases and 6 bases respectively, with 24 bases between them. This CDR3 spans 17 amino acids. Per the germline V gene, CDR1 is MGHDK and CDR2 is SYGVNS. In DNA, the CDR3 is TGTGCCAGCAGTAAGCCGGAGTTAGCGGCTATCAAGGATACGCAGTATTTT. Amino acids: CASSKPELAAIKDTQYF.

The rearrangement uses TRBV7-3 and TRBJ2-2; D uncertain. The CDR3 totals 13 residues. CDR1 SGHTA and CDR2 FQGTGA come from the germline V gene. V lost 5 bases to trimming and J lost 1 base, with 5 bases between them. CDR3 amino acids: CASSLGNTGELFF. DNA for the CDR3: TGTGCCAGCAGCCTAGGGAACACCGGGGAGCTGTTTTTT.